The TCR beta chain under discussion was sequenced for a study of T cell changes during pregnancy in multiple sclerosis. Libraries were prepared by immunoSEQ multiplex PCR; TCRdb keeps only in-frame clonotypes and omits some of them. Of 30,000 to 40,000 clones in the sample, about 87% were seen once. Germline V gene sequence: CDR1 SGHTA, CDR2 FQGNSA. V lost 5 bases and J 3 bases, leaving 11 bases between the germline ends. The CDR3 contains 13 residues. The source of this sequence is a female donor with multiple sclerosis, enrolled in a pregnancy study. The chain is built from TRBV7-2 and TRBJ2-7; D unclear. The sequences come from CD4+ T cells from peripheral blood mononuclear cells, collected before pregnancy. CDR3 in amino acids: CASSQAVDYEQYF. DNA of the CDR3: TGTGCCAGCAGCCAGGCCGTAGACTACGAGCAGTACTTC.